Below, 18 T cell receptor beta chains from the same sample are listed, as sequenced in a study of T cells in Graves' hyperthyroidism and ophthalmopathy. Researchers amplified the TCR beta CDR3 regions from RNA transcripts. When the TCR CDR3 underwent first-round RT-PCR, the HTBI primer set was used. TCRdb redid the calling of the multiplex PCR reads with MiXCR, one entry per CDR3 protein. The table has 700,000 or so distinct CDR3 sequences, roughly 15% seen once. Material for sequencing was blood. Receptors were obtained from a man aged 18 to 30 with Graves' hyperthyroidism.

The gene calls are TRBV29-1 and TRBJ2-2; D may correspond to TRBD1 or TRBD2 (6 bases each). V was clipped by 1 base and J by 8 bases, with 11 bases between them. CDR1 is SQVTM, CDR2 ANQGSEA, per germline. The CDR3 is 13 residues long. CDR3 DNA sequence: TGCAGCGTTGAAGTCAGAGGGGGGGGGGAGCTGTTTTTT. It yields the protein CSVEVRGGGELFF.

The rearrangement links TRBV9 to TRBJ2-3; D is perhaps TRBD2 (6 bases). V was cut by 3 bases and J by 4 bases, with 15 bases left in between. The CDR3 is 15 amino acids. From germline, CDR1 is SGDLS and CDR2 YYNGEE. The CDR3 spells CASSAAPGGADTQYF. The CDR3 coding sequence is TGTGCCAGCAGCGCAGCTCCAGGAGGGGCAGATACGCAGTATTTT.

In its sample, this clonotype was seen many times. CDR3 in DNA: TGTGCCAGCGGGGGGAGGACTAGCGGGACATCAGAGACCCAGTACTTC. This gives the protein CASGGRTSGTSETQYF. The rearrangement uses TRBV28 and TRBJ2-5; 12 nucleotides align to TRBD2. The CDR3 has 16 residues. Germline lookup yields CDR1 MDHEN and CDR2 SYDVKM. J gave up 4 bases and V 8 bases, and 11 bases lay outside the gene matches.

This clonotype was detected many times. The rearrangement joins TRBV2 to TRBJ2-1, with D perhaps being TRBD1 or TRBD2 (5 bases each). CDR3 size: 14 residues. The V end lost 10 bases, the J end lost 8 bases, and 21 bases lay between the germline ends. Germline-derived CDR1 and CDR2 are SNHLY and FYNNEI. The CDR3 coding sequence is TGTGCCACTCACGGGGACCCCTTGGGGGATGAGCAGTTCTTC. Protein: CATHGDPLGDEQFF.

J is TRBJ2-3 and V is TRBV7-3; 13 bases align to TRBD2. Unmatched junction bases numbered 7, after V lost 2 bases and J lost 2 bases. The CDR3 extends over 18 amino acids. Germline CDR1 and CDR2: SGHTA and FQGTGA. CDR3 DNA: TGTGCCAGCAGCTTAGAGGAGACTAGCGGGAGGCCCACAGATACGCAGTATTTT. Protein sequence: CASSLEETSGRPTDTQYF.

V is TRBV3-1 and J is TRBJ2-3; either TRBD1 or TRBD2 may supply D (5 bases each). Trimming left V 0 bases short and J 4 bases short, with 8 bases between. This CDR3 spans 14 amino acids. CDR1 LGHDT and CDR2 YNNKEL come from the germline V gene (reference sequence). CDR3 residues: CASSQDPGPDTQYF. The DNA for the CDR3 is TGTGCCAGCAGCCAAGACCCGGGGCCAGATACGCAGTATTTT.

With respect to this clonotype: A much larger clone lies one base from this, so it may be a read error. The chain has TRBV27 and TRBJ2-7, with D unresolved. Germline V CDR1 and CDR2: MNHEY, SMNVEV (reference sequence). The V end lost 0 bases, the J end lost 1 base, and 4 bases lay between the germline ends. The CDR3 loop spans 13 amino acids. CDR3 sequence reads: CASSLSHSYEQYF. The CDR3 nucleotides are TGTGCCAGCAGTTTATCCCATTCCTACGAGCAGTACTTC.

This clonotype came up a few times. The gene calls are TRBV12-3 or TRBV12-4 and TRBJ2-1; TRBD2 agrees at 14 bases. V lost 5 bases, J lost 8 bases, and 8 bases stayed unmatched. The CDR3 extends over 16 amino acids. CDR3 DNA: TGTGCCAGCAGTGCAGCCGGGACTAGCGGGAGCGATGAGCAGTTCTTC. It is translated as CASSAAGTSGSDEQFF.

V gene TRBV9 combines with J gene TRBJ2-7; D ambiguous. The ends were cut back, 4 bases at V and 3 bases at J, with 11 bases in the middle. Germline V CDR1 and CDR2: SGDLS, YYNGEE. CDR3 length equals 13 residues. The CDR3 region is CASSSPPYYEQYF. The DNA of the CDR3 is TGTGCCAGCAGCTCTCCTCCCTACTACGAGCAGTACTTC.

This clonotype was picked up a small number of times. The CDR3 DNA reads as TGCAGTGCTAGAGATCGGGGGGTTCTCTCCTACAATGAGCAGTTCTTC. Translating it yields CSARDRGVLSYNEQFF. The chain is built from TRBV20-1 and TRBJ2-1; 7 nucleotides match TRBD2. The CDR3 covers 16 residues. Germline values: CDR1 DFQATT, CDR2 SNEGSKA (reference sequence). The ends lost 0 bases at V and 0 bases at J; junction bases unmatched: 5.

In DNA form, the CDR3 reads TGTGCCAGCAGTTCTCCGGCTAGCGGCTCCTACGAGCAGTACTTC. The encoded protein is CASSSPASGSYEQYF. The rearrangement joins TRBV28 to TRBJ2-7; 7 nucleotides line up with TRBD2. This CDR3 is built from 15 residues. Trimming cost V 4 bases and J 0 bases; bases outside gene matches: 6. CDR1 MDHEN and CDR2 SYDVKM come from the germline V gene.

This clonotype was counted only a few times. CDR3 sequence: CASSIDPGQGAFF. CDR3 nucleotides: TGTGCCAGTAGTATAGACCCGGGACAGGGGGCTTTCTTT. V is TRBV19 and J is TRBJ1-1; 10 nucleotides line up with TRBD1. This CDR3 region has 13 residues. The V gene's germline CDR1 is LNHDA and CDR2 SQIVND (reference sequence). V trimming: 0 bases; J trimming: 11 bases; junction bases outside the gene matches: 3.

This clonotype was counted ten times or more. V gene TRBV28 combines with J gene TRBJ2-3, with D uncertain. Germline assignment: CDR1 MDHEN and CDR2 SYDVKM. The CDR3 totals 15 residues. V lost 4 bases, J lost 0 bases, and 11 bases lay in between. For the CDR3, the DNA is TGTGCCAGCAGTTCCCTAGGGTTAAGCACAGATACGCAGTATTTT. Residues: CASSSLGLSTDTQYF.

This clonotype was observed a handful of times. The V and J genes are TRBV29-1 and TRBJ2-3; 9 bases are shared with TRBD1. CDR3 size: 13 residues. Germline V gene sequence: CDR1 SQVTM, CDR2 ANQGSEA. V shed 8 bases, J shed 6 bases, and the junction held 9 bases outside the gene matches. The CDR3 is CSLTGGRTDTQYF. In DNA, the CDR3 is TGCAGCCTAACAGGGGGCCGAACGGATACGCAGTATTTT.

This clonotype was detected ten times or more. This chain links TRBV3-1 with TRBJ2-7; 7 nucleotides agree with TRBD1. With 2 bases clipped from V and 4 bases from J, the junction kept 5 bases outside the gene matches. The CDR3 has 14 amino acids. Germline V CDR1 and CDR2: LGHDT, YNNKEL (reference sequence). The CDR3 sequence is CASSQQGDIYEQYF. The CDR3 bases are TGTGCCAGCAGCCAACAGGGGGACATTTACGAGCAGTACTTC.

As for this clonotype: A much bigger clone sits one base away, suggesting this may be a read error. This chain links TRBV12-3 or TRBV12-4 with TRBJ2-1; D not resolved. CDR3 size: 13 residues. CDR3 sequence: CASSFESGDEHYF. The DNA for the CDR3 is TGTGCCAGCAGTTTCGAAAGTGGGGATGAGCATTACTTC.

CDR3 nucleotides: TGTGCCACCAGTGAACTTGGACAGGGGTTTACCGGGGAGCTGTTTTTT. Translating gives CATSELGQGFTGELFF. The chain carries TRBV24-1 and TRBJ2-2; TRBD1 matches 9 bases. The V and J ends lost 4 bases and 5 bases, in that order; junction bases with no gene match: 7. From germline, CDR1 is KGHDR and CDR2 SFDVKD. This CDR3 has 16 residues.

This clonotype was observed a few times. The genes are TRBV6-6 and TRBJ2-5; D is possibly TRBD1 (6 bases). The CDR3 is 15 residues long. Germline lookup yields CDR1 MNHNY and CDR2 SVGAGI (reference sequence). V lost 2 bases and J 5 bases, leaving 15 bases between the germline ends. DNA of the CDR3: TGTGCCAGCAGTTACGGACAGACCCGCGTGGAGACCCAGTACTTC. This sequence encodes CASSYGQTRVETQYF.